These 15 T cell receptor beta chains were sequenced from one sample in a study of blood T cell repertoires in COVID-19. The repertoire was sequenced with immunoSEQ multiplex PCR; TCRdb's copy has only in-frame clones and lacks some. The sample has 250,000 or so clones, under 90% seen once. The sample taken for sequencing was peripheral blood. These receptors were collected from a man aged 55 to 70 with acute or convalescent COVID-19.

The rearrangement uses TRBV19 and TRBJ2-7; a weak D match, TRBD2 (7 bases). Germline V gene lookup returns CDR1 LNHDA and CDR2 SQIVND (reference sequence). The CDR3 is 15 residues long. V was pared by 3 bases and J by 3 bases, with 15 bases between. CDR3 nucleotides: TGTGCCAGTAGTATCGCTGCAGGGGACTACTACGAGCAGTACTTC. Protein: CASSIAAGDYYEQYF.

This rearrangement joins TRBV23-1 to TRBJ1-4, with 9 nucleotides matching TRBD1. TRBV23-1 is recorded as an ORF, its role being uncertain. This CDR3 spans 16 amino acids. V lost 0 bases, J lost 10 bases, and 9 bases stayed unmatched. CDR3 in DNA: TGCGCCAGCAGTCAATCCCGGGTAGGGACAGGGAGAAAACTGTTTTTT. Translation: CASSQSRVGTGRKLFF.

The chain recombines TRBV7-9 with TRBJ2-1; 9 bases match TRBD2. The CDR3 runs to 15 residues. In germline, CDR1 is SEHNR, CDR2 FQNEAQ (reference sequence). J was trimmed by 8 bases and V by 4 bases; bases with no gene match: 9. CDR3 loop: CASSSTSGRGDEQFF. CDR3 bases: TGTGCCAGCAGCTCGACTAGCGGACGTGGCGATGAGCAGTTCTTC.

CDR3 nucleotide sequence: TGCGCCAGCAGCATAGGGGGTGCGAACACTGAAGCTTTCTTT. It specifies CASSIGGANTEAFF. J is TRBJ1-1 and V is TRBV5-1; TRBD1 is a possible D gene (6 bases). CDR3 size: 14 residues. V lost 4 bases, J lost 1 base, and 11 bases lay in between. Germline-derived CDR1 and CDR2 are SGHRS and YFSETQ.

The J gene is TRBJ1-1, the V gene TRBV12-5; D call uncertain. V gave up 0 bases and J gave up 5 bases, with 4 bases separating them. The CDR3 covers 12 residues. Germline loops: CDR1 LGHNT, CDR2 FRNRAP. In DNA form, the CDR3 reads TGTGCTAGTGGTTTGGTACAGACTGAAGCTTTCTTT. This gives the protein CASGLVQTEAFF.

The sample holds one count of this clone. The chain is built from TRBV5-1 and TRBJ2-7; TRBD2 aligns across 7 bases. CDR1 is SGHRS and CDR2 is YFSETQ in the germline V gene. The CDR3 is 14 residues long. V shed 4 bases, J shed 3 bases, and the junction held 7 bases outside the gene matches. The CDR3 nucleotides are TGCGCCAGCAGCGTGAGCGGGGCTAGCTACGAGCAGTACTTC. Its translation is CASSVSGASYEQYF.

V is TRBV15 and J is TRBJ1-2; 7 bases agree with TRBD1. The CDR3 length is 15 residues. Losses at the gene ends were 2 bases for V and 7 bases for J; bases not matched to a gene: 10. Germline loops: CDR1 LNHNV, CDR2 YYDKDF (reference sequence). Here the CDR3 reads CATSRRTGPFSGYTF. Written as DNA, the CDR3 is TGTGCCACCAGCAGAAGGACAGGACCTTTTAGTGGCTACACCTTC.

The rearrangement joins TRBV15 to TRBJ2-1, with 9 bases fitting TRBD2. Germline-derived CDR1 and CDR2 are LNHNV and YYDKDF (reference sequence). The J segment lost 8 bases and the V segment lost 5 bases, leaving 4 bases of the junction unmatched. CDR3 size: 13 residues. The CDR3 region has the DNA TGTGCCACCAGCTTCGGGACTAGCTATGAGCAGTTCTTC. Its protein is CATSFGTSYEQFF.

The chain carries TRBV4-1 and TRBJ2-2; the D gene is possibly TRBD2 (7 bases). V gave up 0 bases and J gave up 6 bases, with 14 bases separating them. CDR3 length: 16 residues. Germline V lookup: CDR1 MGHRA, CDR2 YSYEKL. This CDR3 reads CASSQDSQGRAGELFF. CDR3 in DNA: TGCGCCAGCAGCCAAGATAGCCAGGGGAGGGCCGGGGAGCTGTTTTTT.

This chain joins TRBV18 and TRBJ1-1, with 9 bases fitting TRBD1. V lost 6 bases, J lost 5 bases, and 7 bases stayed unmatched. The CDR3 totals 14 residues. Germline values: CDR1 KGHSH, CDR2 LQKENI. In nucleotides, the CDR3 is TGTGCCAGCTCCCCTGGACAGGGGAGGACTGAAGCTTTCTTT. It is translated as CASSPGQGRTEAFF.

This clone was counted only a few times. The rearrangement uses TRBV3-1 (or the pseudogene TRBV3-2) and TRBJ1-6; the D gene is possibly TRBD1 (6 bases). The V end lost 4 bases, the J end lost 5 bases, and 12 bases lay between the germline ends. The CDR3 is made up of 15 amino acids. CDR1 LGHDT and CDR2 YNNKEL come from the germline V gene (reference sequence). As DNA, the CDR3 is TGTGCCAGCAGCCCAACGTCAGGGGATAATTCACCCCTCCACTTT. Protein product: CASSPTSGDNSPLHF.

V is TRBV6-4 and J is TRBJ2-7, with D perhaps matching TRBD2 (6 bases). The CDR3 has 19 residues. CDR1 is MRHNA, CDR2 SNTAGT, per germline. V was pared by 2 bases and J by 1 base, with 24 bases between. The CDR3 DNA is TGTGCCAGCAGTGACGCTAGGAGCCGGGACTCCGAGCCGTCCTACGAGCAGTACTTC. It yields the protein CASSDARSRDSEPSYEQYF.

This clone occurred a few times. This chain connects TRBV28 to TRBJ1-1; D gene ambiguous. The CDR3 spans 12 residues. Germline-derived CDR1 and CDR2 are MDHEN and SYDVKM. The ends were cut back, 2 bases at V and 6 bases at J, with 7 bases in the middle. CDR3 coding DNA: TGTGCCAGCAGTTTAAGAGGTTCTGAAGCTTTCTTT. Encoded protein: CASSLRGSEAFF.

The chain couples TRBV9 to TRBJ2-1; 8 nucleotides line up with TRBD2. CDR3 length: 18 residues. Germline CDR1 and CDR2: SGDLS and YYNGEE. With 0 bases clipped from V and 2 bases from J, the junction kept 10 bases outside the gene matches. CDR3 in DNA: TGTGCCAGCAGCGTAGAAGGTACTAGCGGACTTACCTACAATGAGCAGTTCTTC. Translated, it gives CASSVEGTSGLTYNEQFF.

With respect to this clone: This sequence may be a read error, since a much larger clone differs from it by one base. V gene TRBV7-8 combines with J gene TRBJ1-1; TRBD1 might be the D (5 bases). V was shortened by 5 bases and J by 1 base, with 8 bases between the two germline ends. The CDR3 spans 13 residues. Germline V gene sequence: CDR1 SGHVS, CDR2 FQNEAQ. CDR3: CASSTQGNTEAFF. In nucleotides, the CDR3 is TGTGCCAGCAGCACGCAGGGGAACACTGAAGCTTTCTTT.